This T cell receptor (beta chain) was observed in a study of T cell responses to AZD1222 COVID-19 vaccine (TCRdb year 2021). Turning to the overall study: A total of approximately 250 trial participants underwent TCR sequencing, of whom roughly 210 had received two doses of AZD1222 and 26 had received two doses of the MenACWY control vaccine. Trial participants were enrolled into age subgroups of 18-55, 56-69 and 70-plus years, which contained 148, 28 and 57 TCR-sequenced participants, respectively.

Read against the paper, the sample's time point label means: about 28 days (+/-7) after the second vaccine dose. AZD1222 recipients with second doses at about 4 weeks or about 12 weeks were pooled, because spike-specific TCR depth and breadth did not differ between schedules. Samples from vaccinated people were obtained from the UK trials COV001 and COV002, which included a single-blind randomized controlled phase 2/3 trial of AZD1222 (ChAdOx1 nCoV-19) in healthy adults. Trial participant PBMC samples were collected at day 0 and day 28 after the second dose for TCRbeta chain sequencing. General conclusions and limits of the study: Because no day 14 peak-response samples were available, the repertoires could be characterized only after the peak T cell response. Epitopes outside the regions mutated in the B.1.351 and B.1.1.7 variants were reportedly recognized by nearly half of the unique spike-specific TCRs. A significant rise in spike-specific TCR breadth and depth was observed after two AZD1222 doses relative to day 0 and relative to MenACWY recipients. Participants were mostly white British and included more females than males, and it was suggested by the authors that clonal diversity may have been underestimated. The 56-69-year group was small, and its depth increase did not reach significance, likely because of low power. Vaccine-associated CD4 TCRs spanned the whole spike protein, with dominant responses in regions 160-218 and 743-854. Conclusions about previously exposed vaccinees were limited because only 6 or 7 AZD1222 recipients were SARS-CoV-2 seropositive at baseline.

The CDR3 regions of human TCRbeta chains were analyzed by immunosequencing. The study's processing was this. TCRs in the repertoires were matched against a reference library of SARS-CoV-2-specific TCRs that had been generated with the MIRA antigen-specificity platform. Breadth was defined as the fraction of unique TCRs that were SARS-CoV-2-associated, and depth was defined as the fraction of total T cells that were SARS-CoV-2-associated. Using the MIRA data, each spike-specific TCR was assigned both to the spike region to which the TCR was reactive and to a CD4 or CD8 class. Log10-transformed breadth and depth values were compared by one-way ANOVA with Sidak's multiple comparisons tests. TCRdb limited this immuneACCESS table to in-frame rearrangements with V and J called. A share of clones is missing; checked studies link under half to unresolved V genes, and the rest is unexplained. That table gives V, J and clone size, and the DNA gave D and trimming. The sample table lists 180,000 or so clones, 88% of them with a count of one. The biggest ten clones account for 25% to 30% of the sample.

For this clone: The antigen this receptor binds is unknown. No qualities accompany the bases; no much larger clone lies one base away.

Source: peripheral blood, taken 28 days after the second AZD1222 dose. This clonotype was obtained from an adult who received the AZD1222 COVID-19 vaccine.

The CDR3 sequence is CASSRQGSNANTEAFF. The sequenced DNA: TGTGCCAGTAGCAGGCAGGGCTCCAACGCGAACACTGAAGCTTTCTTT. The chain employs TRBV19 and TRBJ1-1, and possibly TRBD1, on 5 matching bases. CDR1 is given as LNHDA and CDR2 as SQIVND, both from the germline V gene (reference sequence). V was cut back by 6 bases and J by 1 base, leaving a gap of 18 bases between them. The CDR3 runs 16 amino acids, cysteine and phenylalanine included. The kept DNA is CDR3 alone, 48 bases in frame from the first base.